One and the same sample provided the 4 T cell receptor beta chains below, sequenced in a study of T cell responses to AZD1222 COVID-19 vaccine. Using immunoSEQ multiplex PCR, the repertoire was profiled, and TCRdb retains in-frame clones only, with some absent. The data contain about 170,000 clones, approximately 94% of them singletons. This specimen was peripheral blood, taken on day 0 of AZD1222 vaccination. Receptors were obtained from an adult in good health.

The chain is built from TRBV5-8 and TRBJ2-7; TRBD1 or TRBD2 may be the D gene (5 bases each). The ends were cut back, 0 bases at V and 7 bases at J, with 14 bases in the middle. Germline CDR1 reads SGHTS; CDR2 reads YDEGEE. The CDR3 totals 14 residues. The CDR3 loop is CASSLDGGTGEQYF. The CDR3 DNA reads TGTGCCAGCAGCTTGGATGGGGGAACGGGGGAGCAGTACTTC.

The chain joins TRBV11-2 to TRBJ2-7; 14 bases match TRBD2. Germline V gives CDR1 SGHAT, CDR2 FQNNGV. The CDR3 consists of 14 residues. V shed 5 bases, J shed 7 bases, and the junction held 4 bases outside the gene matches. CDR3 nucleotides: TGTGCCAGCAGCCCGGGACTAGCGGGAGTTGAGCAGTACTTC. It encodes CASSPGLAGVEQYF. Drawing the rest from reference TRBV11-2 and TRBJ2-7, the complete variable domain is EAGVAQSPRYKIIEKRQSVAFWCNPISGHATLYWYQQILGQGPKLLIQFQNNGVVDDSQLPKDRFSAERLKGVDSTLKIQPAKLEDSAVYLCASSPGLAGVEQYFGPGTRLTVT.

The rearrangement uses TRBV19 and TRBJ1-4; D gene unclear. Germline values: CDR1 LNHDA, CDR2 SQIVND (reference sequence). The CDR3 extends over 15 amino acids. Trimming removed 5 bases at V and 6 bases at J, with 16 bases between. CDR3 sequence (DNA): TGTGCCAGTAGTCCCTGGGCCGCGGACGATGAAAAACTGTTTTTT. Translating it yields CASSPWAADDEKLFF. Filled out from reference TRBV19 and TRBJ1-4, the complete variable domain reads DGGITQSPKYLFRKEGQNVTLSCEQNLNHDAMYWYRQDPGQGLRLIYYSQIVNDFQKGDIAEGYSVSREKKESFPLTVTSAQKNPTAFYLCASSPWAADDEKLFFGSGTQLSVL.

This chain joins TRBV11-3 and TRBJ2-3; 7 bases fit TRBD1. Unmatched junction bases numbered 8, after V lost 3 bases and J lost 2 bases. There are 16 residues in the CDR3. CDR1 is SGHNT and CDR2 is YENEEA in the germline V gene. In nucleotides, the CDR3 is TGTGCCAGCAGCTTTTCTCTGGGACAGAACACAGATACGCAGTATTTT. Its protein product is CASSFSLGQNTDTQYF. Full variable domain (outside the CDR3, taken from reference TRBV11-3 and TRBJ2-3): EAGVVQSPRYKIIEKKQPVAFWCNPISGHNTLYWYLQNLGQGPELLIRYENEEAVDDSQLPKDRFSAERLKGVDSTLKIQPAELGDSAVYLCASSFSLGQNTDTQYFGPGTRLTVL.